The rows below give T cell receptor beta chains drawn from one sample of a study of CD8+ T cells in alopecia areata. Repertoires were generated with immunoSEQ multiplex PCR, while TCRdb's copy carries only in-frame clones and drops some. The sample lists about 130,000 clones; approximately 58% were seen once. Sample: CD4+ T cells sorted from blood, taken at week 0. These receptors came from a human donor with alopecia areata. Each CDR3 is given with its conserved first and last residue. The D gene is left open where the match is weak. Clone size, where shown, is once, few, many, or a class for clones that have expanded.

D gene: -
V gene: TRBV15
J gene: TRBJ2-2
clone size: -
CDR3 DNA: TGTGCCACCAGCAGAGATACCGTTACCGGGGAGCTGTTTTTT
CDR3 protein: CATSRDTVTGELFF

D gene: TRBD2
V gene: TRBV5-1
J gene: TRBJ2-4
clone size: few
CDR3 DNA: TGCGCCAGCAGTCGGACTAGCGGGGGGAGGAGCCTACAGTACTTC
CDR3 protein: CASSRTSGGRSLQYF

D gene: TRBD2
V gene: TRBV4-1
J gene: TRBJ2-3
clone size: -
CDR3 DNA: TGCGCCAGCAGCTACCGGGGCGGGGGGTCCACAGATACGCAGTATTTT
CDR3 protein: CASSYRGGGSTDTQYF

D gene: -
V gene: TRBV4-1
J gene: TRBJ2-1
clone size: -
CDR3 DNA: TGCGCCAGCAGCCAAATCAATGAGCAGTTCTTC
CDR3 protein: CASSQINEQFF

D gene: TRBD1
V gene: TRBV30
J gene: TRBJ1-2
clone size: -
CDR3 DNA: TGTGCCTGGACCTTACCGACGACAGGGGGGAACTATGGCTACACCTTC
CDR3 protein: CAWTLPTTGGNYGYTF

D gene: TRBD2
V gene: TRBV11-2
J gene: TRBJ2-5
clone size: -
CDR3 DNA: TGTGCCAGCAGCAGCCGGACCGCGGGAGTCCTCCAAGAGACCCAGTACTTC
CDR3 protein: CASSSRTAGVLQETQYF

D gene: TRBD1
V gene: TRBV11-2
J gene: TRBJ1-4
clone size: -
CDR3 DNA: TGTGCCAGCAGCCTCCGACAGGGGTATGAAAAACTGTTTTTT
CDR3 protein: CASSLRQGYEKLFF

D gene: -
V gene: TRBV5-4
J gene: TRBJ1-1
clone size: -
CDR3 DNA: TGTGCCAGCAGCTGGGGGACATTCGCCGAGAGCACTGAAGCTTTCTTT
CDR3 protein: CASSWGTFAESTEAFF

D gene: -
V gene: TRBV6-1
J gene: TRBJ1-2
clone size: -
CDR3 DNA: TGTGCCAGCAGTGAAGTCGCGGAGAACTATGGCTACACCTTC
CDR3 protein: CASSEVAENYGYTF

D gene: TRBD1
V gene: TRBV9
J gene: TRBJ2-7
clone size: -
CDR3 DNA: TGTGCCAGCAGCGTGGGACGGGACAGGGGCTACGAGCAGTACTTC
CDR3 protein: CASSVGRDRGYEQYF

D gene: -
V gene: TRBV4-3
J gene: TRBJ2-4
clone size: -
CDR3 DNA: TGCGCCAGCAGCCAAGATCTGTTTGCGGGATCGGACATTCAGTACTTC
CDR3 protein: CASSQDLFAGSDIQYF

D gene: -
V gene: TRBV23-1
J gene: TRBJ2-7
clone size: few
CDR3 DNA: TGCGCCAGCAGTCAACCCCCACAAGGGGAAGACTACGAGCAGTACTTC
CDR3 protein: CASSQPPQGEDYEQYF

D gene: -
V gene: TRBV11-1
J gene: TRBJ2-2
clone size: once
CDR3 DNA: TGTGCCAGCAGCTTAGCACTACAGGGTTTGACCGGGGAGCTGTTTTTT
CDR3 protein: CASSLALQGLTGELFF

D gene: -
V gene: TRBV29-1
J gene: TRBJ1-5
clone size: -
CDR3 DNA: TGCAGCGTTGTGATGGGGTCGAGCAATCAGCCCCAGCATTTT
CDR3 protein: CSVVMGSSNQPQHF

D gene: TRBD1
V gene: TRBV4-1
J gene: TRBJ2-3
clone size: -
CDR3 DNA: TGCGCCAGCGGCAGGGGGGACAGGGGGTTCACAGATACGCAGTATTTT
CDR3 protein: CASGRGDRGFTDTQYF

D gene: -
V gene: TRBV9
J gene: TRBJ1-6
clone size: -
CDR3 DNA: TGTGCCAGCAGCACCGCCCCCCGGGACCTAGAGTATTCACCCCTCCACTTT
CDR3 protein: CASSTAPRDLEYSPLHF